The next 20 T cell receptor beta chains were all read from a single sample in a study of T cell responses to AZD1222 COVID-19 vaccine. TCRdb keeps only in-frame clones here, not all; method: immunoSEQ multiplex PCR. The profile covers roughly 120,000 clones, with about nine tenths appearing a single time and 4.4% taken by the ten largest. The sequencing here drew on peripheral blood, taken on day 0 of AZD1222 vaccination. The source of these receptors is an adult in good health.

The J gene is TRBJ2-7, the V gene TRBV5-4; perhaps TRBD2 as D (6 bases). There are 15 residues in the CDR3. Germline loops: CDR1 SGHNT, CDR2 YYREEE (reference sequence). Trimming stripped 4 bases from V and 1 base from J, with 15 bases between. CDR3 amino acids: CASSPGPGASYEQYF. The CDR3 DNA sequence: TGTGCCAGCAGCCCGGGACCGGGAGCGTCCTACGAGCAGTACTTC.

The V and J genes are TRBV7-6 and TRBJ2-1; TRBD2 matches 7 bases. The CDR3 is made up of 15 amino acids. After removal of 5 bases from V and 5 bases from J, the junction contained 9 bases not matched to a gene. The germline V gene encodes CDR1 SGHVS and CDR2 FNYEAQ. CDR3 protein: CASSKVAGGNNEQFF. As DNA, the CDR3 is TGTGCCAGCAGCAAGGTAGCGGGTGGAAACAATGAGCAGTTCTTC. Combining the CDR3 with reference TRBV7-6 and TRBJ2-1 gives the whole variable domain GAGVSQSPRYKVTKRGQDVALRCDPISGHVSLYWYRQALGQGPEFLTYFNYEAQQDKSGLPNDRFSAERPEGSISTLTIQRTEQRDSAMYRCASSKVAGGNNEQFFGPGTRLTVL.

The chain carries TRBV7-2 and TRBJ1-1, with D unclear. V was pared by 1 base and J by 1 base, with 7 bases between. CDR1 is SGHTA and CDR2 is FQGNSA in the germline V gene. The CDR3 consists of 14 residues. The CDR3 spells CASSLGLSNTEAFF. The CDR3 region has the DNA TGTGCCAGCAGCTTAGGGCTATCGAACACTGAAGCTTTCTTT.

The V gene is TRBV11-2, the J gene TRBJ1-4; TRBD1 matches at 10 bases. The J segment lost 5 bases and the V segment lost 5 bases, leaving 8 bases of the junction unmatched. CDR3 length: 16 residues. Germline CDR1 reads SGHAT; CDR2 reads FQNNGV. The CDR3 here is CASSLGTGVSNEKLFF. The DNA for the CDR3 is TGTGCCAGCAGCCTGGGGACAGGGGTGTCGAATGAAAAACTGTTTTTT.

The J gene is TRBJ1-5, the V gene TRBV18; possibly TRBD1 for D (6 bases). V lost 3 bases, J lost 6 bases, and 15 bases lay in between. CDR1 and CDR2 (germline): KGHSH, LQKENI. CDR3 length: 15 residues. The CDR3 bases are TGTGCCAGCTCACCCCCGGGCAGGGGACGTCAGCCCCAGCATTTT. Its translation is CASSPPGRGRQPQHF.

This clone is a singleton in its sample. V gene TRBV10-3 combines with J gene TRBJ2-6; D is perhaps TRBD2 (5 bases). The CDR3 loop spans 17 amino acids. Germline V gives CDR1 ENHRY, CDR2 SYGVKD. The V end was cut by 10 bases, the J end by 0 bases, with 19 bases between. This CDR3 reads CATEVLGVPSGANVLTF. CDR3 coding DNA: TGTGCCACGGAGGTGCTCGGAGTCCCCTCTGGGGCCAACGTCCTGACTTTC.

This rearrangement joins TRBV7-6 to TRBJ2-3; D is undetermined. The V gene lost 5 bases and the J gene lost 7 bases, with 10 bases spanning the gap. In germline, CDR1 is SGHVS, CDR2 FNYEAQ. The CDR3 has 12 amino acids. This CDR3 reads CASSTDAHTQYF. CDR3 sequence (DNA): TGTGCCAGCAGCACAGATGCCCATACGCAGTATTTT.

The rearrangement uses TRBV11-2 and TRBJ2-5, with 12 positions matching TRBD2. This CDR3 has 16 residues. The germline gives CDR1 SGHAT, CDR2 FQNNGV. V shed 6 bases and J 3 bases; nucleotides not matched to a gene: 8. For the CDR3, the DNA is TGTGCCAGCAGTTGGGCGGCTAGCGGGGGGGAAGAGACCCAGTACTTC. This codes for CASSWAASGGEETQYF. Full variable domain (outside the CDR3, taken from reference TRBV11-2 and TRBJ2-5): EAGVAQSPRYKIIEKRQSVAFWCNPISGHATLYWYQQILGQGPKLLIQFQNNGVVDDSQLPKDRFSAERLKGVDSTLKIQPAKLEDSAVYLCASSWAASGGEETQYFGPGTRLLVL.

The rearrangement links TRBV9 to TRBJ2-7; D perhaps matches TRBD2 (6 bases). This CDR3 spans 14 amino acids. Trimming removed 4 bases from V and 3 bases from J, with 14 bases in between. The germline CDR1 and CDR2 sequences are SGDLS and YYNGEE. The CDR3 loop is CASSPLGGSYEQYF. CDR3 bases: TGTGCCAGCAGCCCACTCGGGGGTAGCTACGAGCAGTACTTC.

In the case of this clone: One junction end disagrees with the germline gene, perhaps due to a read error. The rearrangement uses TRBV30 and TRBJ2-1, with 7 bases fitting TRBD2. Germline values: CDR1 GTSNPN, CDR2 SVGIG (reference sequence). This CDR3 has 14 amino acids. In DNA form, the CDR3 reads TGTGGCTGGGCCTTAGCGGGCTCCTACAATGAGCAGTTCTTC. It encodes CGWALAGSYNEQFF.

The rearrangement uses TRBV19 and TRBJ1-5; D unclear. Germline assignment: CDR1 LNHDA and CDR2 SQIVND (reference sequence). The CDR3 runs 12 residues. The V and J ends lost 7 bases and 8 bases respectively, with 12 bases between them. The CDR3 here is CASKYPGEPQHF. The CDR3 DNA is TGTGCCAGTAAATATCCGGGTGAGCCCCAGCATTTT. Based on the CDR3 plus reference TRBV19 and TRBJ1-5, the full variable domain is DGGITQSPKYLFRKEGQNVTLSCEQNLNHDAMYWYRQDPGQGLRLIYYSQIVNDFQKGDIAEGYSVSREKKESFPLTVTSAQKNPTAFYLCASKYPGEPQHFGDGTRLSIL.

This chain connects TRBV27 to TRBJ1-1; D not resolved. Trimming took off 8 bases at V and 1 base at J, with 11 bases between the two ends. Germline V gene data show CDR1 as MNHEY and CDR2 as SMNVEV (reference sequence). The CDR3 length is 13 residues. This chain's CDR3 is CASWNVGNTEAFF. DNA of the CDR3: TGTGCCAGCTGGAATGTGGGGAACACTGAAGCTTTCTTT.

The chain carries TRBV7-9 and TRBJ2-5; 10 bases map to TRBD2. The junction had 11 bases not matched to a gene; V was cut back by 5 bases and J by 5 bases. Germline-derived CDR1 and CDR2 are SEHNR and FQNEAQ (reference sequence). This CDR3 spans 16 amino acids. The CDR3 coding sequence is TGTGCCAGCAGCGCGCGGGTCCTAGCGGGGGCGGAGACCCAGTACTTC. The encoded protein is CASSARVLAGAETQYF.

This rearrangement joins TRBV3-1 (or the pseudogene TRBV3-2) to TRBJ1-4; 9 bases line up with TRBD1. The germline gives CDR1 LGHDT, CDR2 YNNKEL (reference sequence). This CDR3 is 16 amino acids long. Trimming cost V 4 bases and J 7 bases; bases outside gene matches: 10. The CDR3 sequence is CASSPLGGQGAEKLFF. CDR3 nucleotide sequence: TGTGCCAGCAGCCCCTTGGGGGGACAGGGTGCTGAAAAACTGTTTTTT.

The rearrangement joins TRBV19 to TRBJ1-5; D is unresolved. The CDR3 consists of 15 residues. Germline-derived CDR1 and CDR2 are LNHDA and SQIVND (reference sequence). V lost 7 bases and J 6 bases, leaving 19 bases between the germline ends. CDR3 loop: CASTLTPPEGQPQHF. The CDR3 coding sequence is TGTGCCAGTACCCTGACTCCCCCGGAGGGTCAGCCCCAGCATTTT.

The V and J genes are TRBV25-1 and TRBJ1-2; possibly TRBD1 for D (5 bases). The CDR3 runs to 13 residues. Germline V lookup: CDR1 MGHDK, CDR2 SYGVNS. V was cut by 5 bases and J by 2 bases, with 9 bases left in between. The CDR3 DNA is TGTGCCAGCAGTCCGTCAGGGAACTATGGCTACACCTTC. This gives the protein CASSPSGNYGYTF.

V usage is TRBV7-2 and J usage is TRBJ1-6; 8 bases are shared with TRBD1. Looked up from germline, CDR1 is SGHTA and CDR2 is FQGNSA. V lost 3 bases and J lost 6; bases outside the gene matches: 4. The CDR3 extends over 15 amino acids. The CDR3 DNA reads as TGTGCCAGCAGCTTTACTGACAGGGGTAATTCACCCCTCCACTTT. It yields the protein CASSFTDRGNSPLHF.

This rearrangement joins TRBV12-3 or TRBV12-4 to TRBJ2-5, with 8 bases matching TRBD1. J gave up 5 bases and V 3 bases, and 2 bases lay outside the gene matches. The CDR3 spans 13 residues. The CDR3 bases are TGTGCCAGCAGTTTCAGACAGGGGGAGACCCAGTACTTC. Translated, it gives CASSFRQGETQYF.

This clone is a singleton in its sample. The V call is TRBV3-1 (or the pseudogene TRBV3-2), the J call TRBJ2-7, with D possibly TRBD1 on 5 matching bases. CDR3 length: 15 amino acids. CDR1 LGHDT and CDR2 YNNKEL come from the germline V gene (reference sequence). Trimming removed 1 base at V and 2 bases at J, with 12 bases between. The CDR3 DNA is TGTGCCAGCAGCCAAGCTTCAGGGCGCCCCTACGAGCAGTACTTC. Amino acid sequence: CASSQASGRPYEQYF.

The chain is built from TRBV4-1 and TRBJ1-1; no definite D call. CDR1 and CDR2 (germline): MGHRA, YSYEKL. This CDR3 comprises 16 residues. The V and J ends lost 2 bases and 1 base respectively, with 14 bases between them. This CDR3 is CASSQPRSGGNTEAFF. The CDR3 nucleotides are TGCGCCAGCAGCCAACCCCGGTCGGGAGGGAACACTGAAGCTTTCTTT.